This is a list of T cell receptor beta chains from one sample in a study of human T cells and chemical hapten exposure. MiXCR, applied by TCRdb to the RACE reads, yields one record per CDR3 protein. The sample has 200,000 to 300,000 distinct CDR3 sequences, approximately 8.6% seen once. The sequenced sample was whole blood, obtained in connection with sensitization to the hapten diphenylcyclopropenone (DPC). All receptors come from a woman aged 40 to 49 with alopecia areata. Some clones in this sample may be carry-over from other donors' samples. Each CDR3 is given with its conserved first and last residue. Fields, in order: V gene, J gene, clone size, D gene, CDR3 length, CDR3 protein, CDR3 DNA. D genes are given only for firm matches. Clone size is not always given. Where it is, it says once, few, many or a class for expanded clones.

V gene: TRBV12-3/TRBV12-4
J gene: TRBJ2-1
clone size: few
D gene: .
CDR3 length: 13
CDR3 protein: CASSREGYNEQFF
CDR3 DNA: TGTGCCAGCAGCAGGGAAGGGTACAATGAGCAGTTCTTC

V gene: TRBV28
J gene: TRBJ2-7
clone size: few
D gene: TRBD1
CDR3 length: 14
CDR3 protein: CASTIQGPSYEQYF
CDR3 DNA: TGTGCCAGCACGATACAGGGGCCCTCCTACGAGCAGTACTTC

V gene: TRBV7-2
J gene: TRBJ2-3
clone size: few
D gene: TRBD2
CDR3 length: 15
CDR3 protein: CASSQRTSGTDTQYF
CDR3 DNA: TGTGCCAGCAGCCAACGGACTAGCGGGACTGATACGCAGTATTTT

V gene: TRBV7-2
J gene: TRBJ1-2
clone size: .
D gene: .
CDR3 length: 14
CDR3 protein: CASSTRPRTNGYTF
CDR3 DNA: TGTGCCAGCAGTACCCGGCCCAGGACTAATGGCTACACCTTC

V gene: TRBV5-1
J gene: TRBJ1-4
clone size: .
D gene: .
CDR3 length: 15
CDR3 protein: CTSSRGDPLREKLFF
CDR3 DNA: TGCACCAGCAGCCGGGGGGACCCTCTTCGGGAAAAACTGTTTTTT

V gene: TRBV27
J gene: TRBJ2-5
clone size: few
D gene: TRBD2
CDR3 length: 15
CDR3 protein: CASSPLGLAGKTQYF
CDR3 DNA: TGTGCCAGCAGTCCCTTGGGACTAGCGGGCAAGACCCAGTACTTC

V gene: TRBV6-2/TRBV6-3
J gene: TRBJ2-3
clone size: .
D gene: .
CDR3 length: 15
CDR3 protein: CASSYSLAGGDTQYF
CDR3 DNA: TGTGCCAGCAGTTACTCGCTAGCAGGCGGAGATACGCAGTATTTT

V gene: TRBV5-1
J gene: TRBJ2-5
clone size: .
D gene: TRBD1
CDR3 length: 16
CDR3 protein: CASSLGGTGPQETQYF
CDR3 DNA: TGCGCCAGCAGCTTGGGGGGGACAGGGCCCCAAGAGACCCAGTACTTC

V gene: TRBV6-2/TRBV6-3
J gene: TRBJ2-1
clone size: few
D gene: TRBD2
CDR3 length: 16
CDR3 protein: CASSPQAGRPYNEQFF
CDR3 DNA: TGTGCCAGCAGTCCACAAGCGGGACGACCCTACAATGAGCAGTTCTTC

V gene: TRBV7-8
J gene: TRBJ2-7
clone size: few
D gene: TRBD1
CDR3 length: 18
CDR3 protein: CASSVSLSRDRASYEQYF
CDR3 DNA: TGTGCCAGCAGCGTAAGTCTATCCCGGGACAGGGCTTCCTACGAGCAGTACTTC

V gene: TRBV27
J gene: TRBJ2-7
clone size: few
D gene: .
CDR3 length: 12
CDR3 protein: CASSNTRLEQYF
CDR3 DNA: TGTGCCAGCAGTAACACAAGACTCGAGCAGTACTTC

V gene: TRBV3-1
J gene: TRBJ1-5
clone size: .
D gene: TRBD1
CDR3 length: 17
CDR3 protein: CASSQDEGTGDSQPQHF
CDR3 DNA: TGTGCCAGCAGCCAAGATGAGGGGACAGGGGATAGTCAGCCCCAGCATTTT

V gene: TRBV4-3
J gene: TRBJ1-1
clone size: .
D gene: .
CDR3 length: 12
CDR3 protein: CASSQGVAEAFF
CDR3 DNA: TGCGCCAGCAGCCAGGGGGTGGCTGAAGCTTTCTTT

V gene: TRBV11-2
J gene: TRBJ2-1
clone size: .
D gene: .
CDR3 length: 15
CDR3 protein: CVSSLDPGSYNEQFF
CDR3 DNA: TGTGTCAGCAGCTTAGATCCGGGCTCCTACAATGAGCAGTTCTTC

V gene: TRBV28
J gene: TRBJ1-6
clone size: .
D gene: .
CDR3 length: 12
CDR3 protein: CASSSPVLPLHF
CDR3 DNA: TGTGCCAGCAGTTCCCCCGTTCTGCCCCTCCACTTT

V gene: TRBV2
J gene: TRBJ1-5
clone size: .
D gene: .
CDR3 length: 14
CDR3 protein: CASSQSGPNQPQHF
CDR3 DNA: TGTGCCAGCAGTCAATCAGGTCCTAATCAGCCCCAGCATTTT

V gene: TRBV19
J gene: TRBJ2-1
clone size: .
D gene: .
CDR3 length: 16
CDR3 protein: CASSKEGAAGYNEQFF
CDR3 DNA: TGTGCCAGTAGTAAGGAGGGGGCGGCTGGCTACAATGAGCAGTTCTTC

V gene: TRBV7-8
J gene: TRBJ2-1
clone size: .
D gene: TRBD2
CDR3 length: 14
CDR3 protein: CASSEMTSGSEQFF
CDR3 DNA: TGTGCCAGCAGCGAGATGACTAGCGGTAGTGAGCAGTTCTTC

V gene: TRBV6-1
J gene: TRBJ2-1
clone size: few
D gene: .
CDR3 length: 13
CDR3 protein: CASRARGINEQFF
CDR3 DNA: TGTGCCAGCAGGGCCAGGGGTATCAATGAGCAGTTCTTC

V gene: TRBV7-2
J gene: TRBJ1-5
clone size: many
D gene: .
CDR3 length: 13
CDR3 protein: CASSIAREQPQHF
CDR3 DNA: TGTGCCAGCAGCATTGCCAGGGAGCAGCCCCAGCATTTT

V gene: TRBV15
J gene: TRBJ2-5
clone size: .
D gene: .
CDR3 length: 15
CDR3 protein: CATSRVDINQETQYF
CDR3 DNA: TGTGCCACCAGCAGAGTAGACATCAACCAAGAGACCCAGTACTTC

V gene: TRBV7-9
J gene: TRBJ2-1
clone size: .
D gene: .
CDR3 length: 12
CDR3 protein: CASSLATGGTFF
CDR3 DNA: TGTGCCAGCAGCTTAGCGACAGGAGGGACGTTCTTC

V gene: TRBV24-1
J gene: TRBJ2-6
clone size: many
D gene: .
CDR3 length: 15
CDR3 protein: CATSDGYSGANVLTF
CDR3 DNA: TGTGCCACCAGTGATGGGTACTCTGGGGCCAACGTCCTGACTTTC

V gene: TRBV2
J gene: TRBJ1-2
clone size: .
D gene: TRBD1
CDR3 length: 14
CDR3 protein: CASRVDRQNYGYTF
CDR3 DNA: TGTGCCAGCAGGGTGGACAGGCAGAACTATGGCTACACCTTC

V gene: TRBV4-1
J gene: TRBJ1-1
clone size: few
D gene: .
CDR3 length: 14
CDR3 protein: CASSQDWVGTEAFF
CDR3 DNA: TGCGCCAGCAGCCAGGACTGGGTTGGCACTGAAGCTTTCTTT

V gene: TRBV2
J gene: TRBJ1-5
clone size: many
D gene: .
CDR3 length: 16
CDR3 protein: CASSQPLRASNQPQHF
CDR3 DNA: TGTGCCAGCAGCCAACCGCTACGGGCTAGCAATCAGCCCCAGCATTTT

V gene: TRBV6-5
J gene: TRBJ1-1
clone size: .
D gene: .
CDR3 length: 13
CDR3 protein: CASSLIKTAEAFF
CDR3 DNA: TGTGCCAGCAGCCTTATCAAGACAGCTGAAGCTTTCTTT

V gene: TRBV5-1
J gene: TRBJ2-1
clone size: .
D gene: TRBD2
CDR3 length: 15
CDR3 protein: CASSSSGTSFHEQFF
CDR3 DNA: TGCGCCAGCAGCTCGTCCGGGACTAGCTTCCATGAGCAGTTCTTC

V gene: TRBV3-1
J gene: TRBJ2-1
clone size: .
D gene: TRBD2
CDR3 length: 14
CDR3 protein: CASSQELAGDEQFF
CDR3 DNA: TGTGCCAGCAGCCAAGAACTAGCGGGTGATGAGCAGTTCTTC

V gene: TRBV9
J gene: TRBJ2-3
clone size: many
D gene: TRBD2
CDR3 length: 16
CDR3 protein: CASSVSGRISTDTQYF
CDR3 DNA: TGTGCCAGCAGCGTTAGCGGGAGGATCAGCACAGATACGCAGTATTTT

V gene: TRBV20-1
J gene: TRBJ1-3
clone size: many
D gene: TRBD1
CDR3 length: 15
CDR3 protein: CSAGDRGNSGNTIYF
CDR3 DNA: TGCAGTGCCGGGGACAGGGGGAACTCTGGAAACACCATATATTTT

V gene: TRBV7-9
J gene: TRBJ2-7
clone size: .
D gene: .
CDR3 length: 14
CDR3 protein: CASSLYQRPYEQYF
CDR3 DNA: TGTGCCAGCAGCTTATATCAGCGTCCCTACGAGCAGTACTTC

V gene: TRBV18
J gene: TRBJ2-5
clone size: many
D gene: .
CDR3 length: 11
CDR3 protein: CASSYQETQYF
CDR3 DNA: TGTGCCAGCAGTTACCAAGAGACCCAGTACTTC

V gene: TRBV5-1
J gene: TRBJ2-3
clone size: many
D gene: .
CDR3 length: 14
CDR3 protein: CASSSGQLTDTQYF
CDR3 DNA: TGCGCCAGCAGCTCAGGACAGCTAACAGATACGCAGTATTTT

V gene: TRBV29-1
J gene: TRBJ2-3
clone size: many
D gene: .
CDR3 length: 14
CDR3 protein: CSVGRTDRTDTQYF
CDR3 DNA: TGCAGCGTTGGGCGGACAGACCGCACAGATACGCAGTATTTT

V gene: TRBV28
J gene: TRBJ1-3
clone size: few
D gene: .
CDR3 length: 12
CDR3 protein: CASSLYGNTIYF
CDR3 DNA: TGTGCCAGCAGTTTATATGGAAACACCATATATTTT

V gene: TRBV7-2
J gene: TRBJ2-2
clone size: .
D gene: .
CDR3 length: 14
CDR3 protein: CASSLYRDTGELFF
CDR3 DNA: TGTGCCAGCAGCTTATATCGGGACACCGGGGAGCTGTTTTTT

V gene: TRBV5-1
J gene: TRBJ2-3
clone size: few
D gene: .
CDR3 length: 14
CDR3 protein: CASSQERPSDTQYF
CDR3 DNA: TGCGCCAGCAGTCAGGAGCGCCCTTCAGATACGCAGTATTTT

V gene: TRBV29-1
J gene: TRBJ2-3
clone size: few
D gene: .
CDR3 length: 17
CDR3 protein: CSVDGGLVGSSTDTQYF
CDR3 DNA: TGCAGCGTTGACGGGGGTTTGGTGGGCAGTAGCACAGATACGCAGTATTTT